Below, one TCR beta chain is given with its context. This record belongs to a study of technical replicates of blood from a few donors. Clones were read by immunoSEQ multiplex PCR, and TCRdb kept only the in-frame ones, dropping some. In the table there are about 76,000 clones, 90% to 95% of which are singletons. Sequencing input: T cells isolated from PBMCs. The source is a human donor in good health.

Here the CDR3 reads CASSLVEGEQYF. CDR3 nucleotides: TGCGCCAGCAGCTTGGTGGAGGGCGAGCAGTACTTC. The chain carries TRBV5-1 and TRBJ2-7, with a tentative D call TRBD2 (6 bases). This CDR3 has 12 residues. Trimming cost V 0 bases and J 6 bases, with 7 bases left between them. CDR1 is SGHRS, CDR2 YFSETQ, per germline.